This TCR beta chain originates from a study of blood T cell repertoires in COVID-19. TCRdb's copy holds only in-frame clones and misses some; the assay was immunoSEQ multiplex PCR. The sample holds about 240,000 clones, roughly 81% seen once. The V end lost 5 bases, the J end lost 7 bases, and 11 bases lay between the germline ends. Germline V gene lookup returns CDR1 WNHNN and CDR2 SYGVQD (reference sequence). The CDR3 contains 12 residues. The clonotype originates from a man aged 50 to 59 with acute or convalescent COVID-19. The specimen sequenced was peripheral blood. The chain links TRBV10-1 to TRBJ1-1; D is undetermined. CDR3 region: CASSLERDEAFF. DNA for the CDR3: TGCGCCAGCAGTCTTGAGAGGGATGAAGCTTTCTTT.